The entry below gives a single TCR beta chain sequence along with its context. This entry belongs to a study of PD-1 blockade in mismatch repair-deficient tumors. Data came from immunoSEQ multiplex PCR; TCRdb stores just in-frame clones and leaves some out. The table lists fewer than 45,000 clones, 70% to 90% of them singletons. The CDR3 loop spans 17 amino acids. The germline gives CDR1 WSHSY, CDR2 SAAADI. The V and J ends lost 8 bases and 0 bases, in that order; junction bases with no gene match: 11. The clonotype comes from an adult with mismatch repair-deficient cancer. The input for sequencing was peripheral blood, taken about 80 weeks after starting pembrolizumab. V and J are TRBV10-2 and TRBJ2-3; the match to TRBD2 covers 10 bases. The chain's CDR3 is CASQRRTSGTSTDTQYF. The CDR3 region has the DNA TGCGCCAGCCAGCGACGAACTAGCGGGACTAGCACAGATACGCAGTATTTT.